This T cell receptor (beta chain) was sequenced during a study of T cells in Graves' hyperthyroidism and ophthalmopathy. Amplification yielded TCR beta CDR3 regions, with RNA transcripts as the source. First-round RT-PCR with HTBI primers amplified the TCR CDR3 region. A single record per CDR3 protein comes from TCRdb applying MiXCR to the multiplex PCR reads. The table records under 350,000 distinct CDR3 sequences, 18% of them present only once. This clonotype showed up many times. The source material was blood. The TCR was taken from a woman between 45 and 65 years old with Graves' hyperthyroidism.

CDR3 amino acids: CASSFRAGRAEAFF. The CDR3 DNA reads as TGTGCCAGCAGTTTTAGGGCCGGGCGTGCTGAAGCTTTCTTT. J is TRBJ1-1 and V is TRBV28; D is undetermined. Germline V gene lookup returns CDR1 MDHEN and CDR2 SYDVKM. Trimming pared 3 bases from V and 6 bases from J, leaving 14 bases between. The CDR3 is 14 residues long.